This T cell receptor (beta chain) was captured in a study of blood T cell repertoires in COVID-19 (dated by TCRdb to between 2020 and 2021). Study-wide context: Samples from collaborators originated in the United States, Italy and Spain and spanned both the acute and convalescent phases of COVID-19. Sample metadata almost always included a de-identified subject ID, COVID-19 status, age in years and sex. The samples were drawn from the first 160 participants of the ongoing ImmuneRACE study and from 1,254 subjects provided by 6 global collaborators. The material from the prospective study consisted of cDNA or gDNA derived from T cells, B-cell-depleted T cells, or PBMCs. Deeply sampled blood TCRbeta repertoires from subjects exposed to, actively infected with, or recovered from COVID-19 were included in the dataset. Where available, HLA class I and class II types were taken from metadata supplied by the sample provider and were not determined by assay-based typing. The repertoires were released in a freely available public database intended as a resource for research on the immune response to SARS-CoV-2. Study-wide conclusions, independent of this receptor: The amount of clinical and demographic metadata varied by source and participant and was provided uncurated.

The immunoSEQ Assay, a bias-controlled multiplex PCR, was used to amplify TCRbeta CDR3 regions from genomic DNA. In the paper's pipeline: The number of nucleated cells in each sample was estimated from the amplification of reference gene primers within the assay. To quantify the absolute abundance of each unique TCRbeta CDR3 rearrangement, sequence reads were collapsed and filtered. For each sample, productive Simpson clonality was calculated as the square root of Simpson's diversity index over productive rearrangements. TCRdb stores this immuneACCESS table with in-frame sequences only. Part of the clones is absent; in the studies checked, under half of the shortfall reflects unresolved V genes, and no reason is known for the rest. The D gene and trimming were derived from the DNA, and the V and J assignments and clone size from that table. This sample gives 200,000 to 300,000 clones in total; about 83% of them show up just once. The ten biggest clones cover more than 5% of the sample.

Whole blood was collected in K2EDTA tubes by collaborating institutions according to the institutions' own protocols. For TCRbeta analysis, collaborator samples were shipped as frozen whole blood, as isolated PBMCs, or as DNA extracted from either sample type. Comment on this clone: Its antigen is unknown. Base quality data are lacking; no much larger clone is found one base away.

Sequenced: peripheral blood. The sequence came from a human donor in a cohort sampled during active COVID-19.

CDR3 region: CASSKSLGVAYLGEQYF. The nucleotides are TGTGCCAGCAGTAAGTCCCTGGGAGTCGCCTACCTAGGAGAGCAGTACTTC. The chain uses TRBV27 and TRBJ2-7; the best D guess is TRBD2, with 5 bases matching. The CDR3, from cysteine to phenylalanine, totals 17 residues. Only the CDR3 portion is preserved as DNA: 51 bases, with reading frame beginning at the first base. CDR1 and CDR2, per the germline V gene (reference sequence), are MNHEY and SMNVEV. Relative to germline, V is 5 bases shorter and J is 7 bases shorter, with 27 bases between their ends.